This T cell receptor beta chain was observed in a study of cytomegalovirus exposure and HLA in healthy donors. The CDR3 runs 17 residues. Germline assignment: CDR1 LNHDA and CDR2 SQIVND (reference sequence). 13 Jbeta primers and 60 Vbeta primers were used for the PCR. The method was immunoSEQ multiplex PCR; TCRdb's version includes in-frame clones alone and lacks a portion of them. Of around 190,000 clones listed, roughly 85% are singletons. Each donor's status was that of a healthy bone marrow donor. The clonotype originates from a woman in her fifties or sixties in good health and CMV-seronegative. The source material was PBMCs. The chain recombines TRBV19 with TRBJ2-5; 9 bases are a match to TRBD2. The DNA matches TRBJ2-7 better at its end, which makes the J call doubtful. CDR3 in DNA: TGTGCCAGTAGTCCATTTAAGGCTAGCGGGGCAACCTACGAGCAGTACTTC. Translated, it gives CASSPFKASGATYEQYF.